This entry lists 2 T cell receptor beta chains sequenced from one sample in a study of cytotoxic CD8 clonotypes in ibrutinib-treated CLL. The method was immunoSEQ multiplex PCR; TCRdb's version includes in-frame clones alone and lacks a portion of them. The table records 14,000 or so clones, about 64% of them present only once. This specimen was PBMCs, taken before ibrutinib treatment. The receptors were gathered from a human donor with chronic lymphocytic leukemia.

This chain connects TRBV30 to TRBJ2-3; the D gene is possibly TRBD1 (6 bases). The V and J ends lost 0 bases and 1 base respectively, with 8 bases between them. Germline V gives CDR1 GTSNPN, CDR2 SVGIG (reference sequence). This CDR3 has 14 amino acids. The CDR3 nucleotides are TGTGCCTGGAGTGTTAAGGGGGGCACAGATACGCAGTATTTT. Translation gives CAWSVKGGTDTQYF.

The chain links TRBV2 to TRBJ2-1, with 9 positions matching TRBD1. Trimming at V came to 7 bases and at J to 9 bases, leaving 10 bases not matched to a gene. Per the germline V gene, CDR1 is SNHLY and CDR2 is FYNNEI. CDR3 size: 14 residues. Here the CDR3 DNA reads TGTGCCAGCATCGAACAGGGGGCGGTCGGTGAGCAGTTCTTC. This translates into CASIEQGAVGEQFF. Combining the CDR3 with reference TRBV2 and TRBJ2-1 gives the whole variable domain EPEVTQTPSHQVTQMGQEVILRCVPISNHLYFYWYRQILGQKVEFLVSFYNNEISEKSEIFDDQFSVERPDGSNFTLKIRSTKLEDSAMYFCASIEQGAVGEQFFGPGTRLTVL.